This T cell receptor (beta chain) was observed in a study of T cell repertoires in cytomegalovirus infection. Overall study: Evidence of both CMV infection and a matching HLA type came from public TCR beta signatures. Overall study results and limits: Ex vivo, HLA-C-restricted CMV-specific TCR beta clonotypes prevailed over the rest of the response.

Germline V gives CDR1 MDHEN, CDR2 SYDVKM. This CDR3 is 16 amino acids long. V was trimmed by 5 bases and J by 9 bases, leaving 23 bases between them. As regards this clonotype: The antigen remains undetermined.

MiXCR was run by TCRdb on the reads, yielding one entry per CDR3 protein. The table includes around 240,000 distinct CDR3 sequences, approximately 22% detected once. This receptor was taken from a human donor in good health (CMV status not recorded). Some clones in this sample may be carry-over from other donors' samples. Material for sequencing was CD8+ T cells from PBMCs. V and J are TRBV28 and TRBJ2-1; TRBD1 is a possible D gene (6 bases). The CDR3 region is CASSQSQGSPNFEQFF. CDR3 sequence (DNA): TGTGCCAGCAGTCAGTCCCAGGGGTCACCAAACTTTGAGCAGTTCTTC.